This TCR beta chain was documented in a study of T cell responses to AZD1222 COVID-19 vaccine (dated by TCRdb to about 2021). For context, the study as a whole: AZD1222 recipients with second doses at about 4 weeks or about 12 weeks were pooled, because spike-specific TCR depth and breadth did not differ between schedules. A total of under 250 trial participants underwent TCR sequencing, of whom roughly 210 had received two doses of AZD1222 and around 26 had received two doses of the MenACWY control vaccine. Trial participants were enrolled by age into subgroups of 18-55, 56-69 and 70-plus years, and approximately 150, 30 and 60 TCR-sequenced participants, respectively, were included in these subgroups.

What the research found in general, with its limitations: The 56-69-year group was small, and its depth increase did not reach significance, likely because of low power. CD4 TCRs associated with the vaccine covered the entire spike protein, and the dominant responses were in regions 160-218 and 743-854. Only a handful of AZD1222 recipients were SARS-CoV-2 seropositive at baseline, limiting conclusions about previously exposed vaccinees. Participants were mostly white British, with more females than males. The authors suggested clonal diversity may have been underestimated. A significant rise in spike-specific TCR breadth and depth was observed after two AZD1222 doses relative to day 0 and relative to MenACWY recipients. No day 14 peak-response samples were available, so repertoires were characterized only after the peak T cell response. Reportedly, close to half of the unique spike-specific TCRs recognized epitopes lying outside the regions that are mutated in the B.1.351 and B.1.1.7 variants.

The CDR3 regions of human TCRbeta chains were analyzed by immunosequencing. Per the source publication's procedure: Repertoire TCRs were matched against a reference library of SARS-CoV-2-specific TCRs generated with the MIRA antigen-specificity platform. Breadth was defined as the fraction of unique TCRs that were SARS-CoV-2-associated. Depth was defined as the fraction of total T cells that were SARS-CoV-2-associated. Using the MIRA data, every spike-specific TCR was mapped to the spike region that the TCR reacted to and assigned to either a CD4 or a CD8 class. Log10-transformed breadth and depth values were compared by one-way ANOVA with Sidak's multiple comparisons tests. TCRdb's version of the immuneACCESS table is confined to in-frame rearrangements and falls short of the full clone set. An unresolved V gene accounts for under half of the shortfall where checked; the remainder is of unknown origin. V, J and clone size are taken as reported in that table, and D and trimming were inferred from the DNA itself. Present in this sample are around 180,000 clones, about 92% of which were seen just once. Around 9.3% of the sample is taken by the ten largest.

Comments on this clone: Its antigen specificity is not known. No much larger clone exists at a distance of one base, and base qualities are not known.

V is pared back by 0 bases and J by 5 bases, with 11 bases lying between the germline termini. The CDR3 starts with the cysteine, ends with the phenylalanine, and has 14 residues. The read is trimmed to its CDR3 DNA, 42 bases read in frame from base 1. CDR1 and CDR2 were assigned from the germline V gene as SGHRS and YFSETQ. The time point label here, explained by the study, means: baseline before first vaccination. Vaccinee samples came from UK trials COV001 and COV002, including a single-blind randomized controlled phase 2/3 trial of AZD1222 (ChAdOx1 nCoV-19) in healthy adults. For TCRbeta chain sequencing, PBMC samples from trial participants were taken at day 0 and at day 28 after the second dose.

The chain links TRBV5-1 with TRBJ1-2; TRBD1 is possibly the D segment (5 matching bases). The source material was peripheral blood, sampled on day 0 of AZD1222 vaccination. The sequence was obtained from an adult in good health. CDR3 reads: CASSLVGDAYGYTF. The DNA sequence follows: TGCGCCAGCAGCTTGGTTGGGGACGCATATGGCTACACCTTC.